This T cell receptor (beta chain) came from a study of T cells in localized non-small cell lung cancer (dated by TCRdb to 2018 to 2021). Regarding the study in general: T cell repertoires of approximately 250 early-stage NSCLC patients were analyzed, with tumors being compared against uninvolved tumor-adjacent lungs. The cohort comprised 200 to 300 treatment-naïve NSCLC patients with resected, localized lung tumors. NSCLC patients had a mean age of around 61 years, and 129 were male and more than 90 female.

To note about this clone: Its antigen target is currently unknown. It has no much larger one-base neighbor in the sample; base qualities were not kept.

The CDR3 runs 14 amino acids, cysteine and phenylalanine included. Left in the record is the CDR3 DNA by itself, 42 bases read in frame from the first base. The germline V gene encodes CDR1 SGHRS and CDR2 YFSETQ. Germline trimming: 6 bases from V, 2 bases from J; junction bases outside gene matches: 6. Uninvolved adjacent lung was obtained at least 2 cm from the tumor margin, and the absence of atypia was confirmed by two independent pathologists. At diagnosis, tumor, uninvolved tumor-adjacent lung and peripheral blood were collected and then preserved as a mix of FFPE and fresh-frozen material. Broader findings and caveats from the paper: Higher T cell density in blood was associated with longer overall survival, whereas higher clonality in adjacent lung was associated with shorter survival. Uninvolved tumor-adjacent lung showed the highest T cell clonality, higher than tumor, which suggests more focused antigenic responses in the uninvolved tumor-adjacent lung. Since the design was exploratory, TCR variables were selected using unadjusted p-values with no false-discovery rate correction. A median of approximately 62 of the top 100 tumor clones turned up in the paired uninvolved adjacent lung, and roughly 28 of those clones also ranked among the top 100 of that same adjacent lung. Multi-region tumor sequencing was not performed, so intratumor heterogeneity could not be excluded.

The immunoSEQ Assay was used to sequence TCR beta CDR3 regions from DNA. The study's processing was this. T cell density was computed as TCR beta template counts normalized to usable DNA estimated by amplifying housekeeping genes. Richness was estimated using the preseqR package, with extrapolation to 400,000 templates for PBMC samples and to 120,000 templates for tissue samples. Clonality was defined as one minus Pielou's evenness. To identify tissue-enriched TCRs, differential abundance testing was run on productive amino-acid clonotypes with a minimum total count of 5 and an alpha of 0.1. The Jaccard Index and the Morisita Overlap Index were used to measure how much the repertoires overlapped between compartments. TCR beta CDR3s were clustered by GLIPH together with public tetramer-defined viral CDR3s, and at least three viral sequences plus V-gene enrichment were required for viral motifs. TCRdb provides this immuneACCESS table in a form limited to in-frame rearrangements. Some clones are lacking; in checked studies, under half of them reflect an unresolved V gene, and why the rest are absent is not known. The DNA was the basis for D and trimming; V, J and clone size are from that table. This sample lists approximately 1,000 clones; around a quarter were detected once. Together, the top ten hold about 9.5% of the sample.

The sequences come from normal lung tissue next to the tumor, collected before any cancer treatment. The chain couples TRBV5-1 to TRBJ1-1, with TRBD1 identical over 8 junction bases. The clonotype comes from a woman aged 35 to 70 with stage III squamous cell lung carcinoma. Read as DNA, the sequence is TGCGCCAGCACCATCGACAGGGGTAACACTGAAGCTTTCTTT. Its protein reads: CASTIDRGNTEAFF.